This T cell receptor beta chain was identified during a study of low-dose radiotherapy and immunotherapy resistance in tumors. Turning to the study itself: Doses delivered to Cohort 2 were 1 Gy per fraction every two weeks, amounting to 13 Gy over 26 weeks.

TRAV- and TRBV-specific primers, spanning alpha and beta chains, primed first-strand cDNA. TCR amplification involved roughly 21 PCR cycles with a constant-region primer and V-primer adapter. TCRdb redid the calling of the reads with MiXCR, one entry per CDR3 protein. The sample records tens of thousands of distinct CDR3 sequences, less than 25% being singletons. Time point described: before trial treatment. Per the germline V gene, CDR1 is ENHRY and CDR2 is SYGVKD. Trimming shortened V by 11 bases and J by 10 bases, and 18 bases separated the two germline ends. The CDR3 spans 12 residues. This clonotype was picked up one time.

Sequencing used PBMCs, obtained before treatment. The chain is built from TRBV10-3 and TRBJ2-1, with D maybe TRBD2 (6 bases). This sequence was found in a male donor with prostate cancer. Here the CDR3 DNA reads TGTGCCGCCTCGGAGGGGTCCTACGAGCAGTTCTTC. Translation: CAASEGSYEQFF.